Below, 12 T cell receptor beta chains from the same sample are listed, as sequenced in a study of blood T cell repertoires in COVID-19. Clones were read by immunoSEQ multiplex PCR, and TCRdb kept only the in-frame ones, dropping some. The sample shows around 70,000 clones, around 86% of them seen only once. Source material: peripheral blood. The receptors derive from a woman of 80 years or more with active or convalescent COVID-19.

Worth noting for this clone: This CDR3 is also generated by other DNA sequences in the sample. The chain combines TRBV7-2 with TRBJ2-2; tentative D call: TRBD2 (6 bases). This CDR3 has 14 residues. V was clipped by 3 bases and J by 1 base, with 6 bases between them. Germline V CDR1 and CDR2: SGHTA, FQGNSA. The CDR3 spells CASSFGRNTGELFF. Written as DNA, the CDR3 is TGTGCCAGCAGCTTCGGGAGGAACACCGGGGAGCTGTTTTTT.

This clone was found a few times. The V call is TRBV3-1 (or the pseudogene TRBV3-2), the J call TRBJ1-4; 7 nucleotides agree with TRBD1. V lost 1 base, J lost 8 bases, and 7 bases stayed unmatched. CDR1 and CDR2 from the germline V gene are LGHDT and YNNKEL (reference sequence). The CDR3 has 15 residues. DNA for the CDR3: TGTGCCAGCAGCCAAGGGACAGGAGATCAGGAAAAACTGTTTTTT. Its protein product is CASSQGTGDQEKLFF.

V gene TRBV30 combines with J gene TRBJ1-3, with TRBD1 identical over 7 bases. Germline CDR1 reads GTSNPN; CDR2 reads SVGIG (reference sequence). V shed 2 bases, J shed 7 bases, and the junction held 14 bases outside the gene matches. The CDR3 runs to 16 residues. The CDR3 loop reads CAWSYMTGQRSNTIYF. The CDR3 bases are TGTGCCTGGAGTTATATGACGGGACAGAGGAGCAACACCATATATTTT.

The rearrangement links TRBV24-1 to TRBJ2-5, with 8 bases fitting TRBD1. CDR3 length equals 15 residues. The V gene end was trimmed by 7 bases and the J gene end by 3 bases; junction bases not matched to a gene: 9. Germline V CDR1 and CDR2: KGHDR, SFDVKD. This CDR3 reads CATSGRGRLEETQYF. The DNA of the CDR3 is TGTGCCACCAGCGGCAGGGGGCGCTTGGAAGAGACCCAGTACTTC.

The chain links TRBV4-1 to TRBJ2-5; the D is unclear. The germline V and J ends were trimmed by 0 bases and 5 bases, with 7 bases remaining between them. Germline-derived CDR1 and CDR2 are MGHRA and YSYEKL. CDR3 length: 13 residues. This CDR3 is CASSQDRRETQYF. The CDR3 DNA reads TGCGCCAGCAGCCAAGATCGGCGGGAGACCCAGTACTTC.

V gene TRBV18 combines with J gene TRBJ2-5; TRBD2 matches at 7 bases. CDR1 is KGHSH, CDR2 LQKENI, per germline. V trimming: 3 bases; J trimming: 4 bases; junction bases outside the gene matches: 14. This CDR3 has 17 residues. The CDR3 DNA sequence: TGTGCCAGCTCACCTTTCGTCGGGGGGAAAGGTGGAGAGACCCAGTACTTC. It yields the protein CASSPFVGGKGGETQYF. Complete variable domain (other parts from reference TRBV18 and TRBJ2-5): NAGVMQNPRHLVRRRGQEARLRCSPMKGHSHVYWYRQLPEEGLKFMVYLQKENIIDESGMPKERFSAEFPKEGPSILRIQQVVRGDSAAYFCASSPFVGGKGGETQYFGPGTRLLVL.

As concerns this clone: Within the sample, other DNA sequences also encode this same CDR3. The genes are TRBV7-2 and TRBJ1-3; D uncertain. The germline V gene has CDR1 SGHTA and CDR2 FQGNSA. V was cut by 1 base and J by 3 bases, with 7 bases left in between. The CDR3 totals 14 residues. The CDR3 DNA reads as TGTGCCAGCAGCTTAGAAACTGGTGGAAACACCATATATTTT. Protein product: CASSLETGGNTIYF.

The chain recombines TRBV9 with TRBJ1-1; the match to TRBD1 covers 7 bases. After removal of 4 bases from V and 1 base from J, the junction contained 7 bases not matched to a gene. The CDR3 is made up of 15 amino acids. Looked up from germline, CDR1 is SGDLS and CDR2 is YYNGEE. The CDR3 DNA is TGTGCCAGCAGCACCAGGACAGGCGGGAACACTGAAGCTTTCTTT. Translation: CASSTRTGGNTEAFF. The full variable domain, its missing parts supplied by reference TRBV9 and TRBJ1-1, is DSGVTQTPKHLITATGQRVTLRCSPRSGDLSVYWYQQSLDQGLQFLIQYYNGEERAKGNILERFSAQQFPDLHSELNLSSLELGDSALYFCASSTRTGGNTEAFFGQGTRLTVV.

V gene TRBV9 combines with J gene TRBJ1-1; D uncertain. CDR1 SGDLS and CDR2 YYNGEE come from the germline V gene. Trimming took off 3 bases at V and 4 bases at J, with 19 bases between the two ends. The CDR3 consists of 16 residues. CDR3 in DNA: TGTGCCAGCAGCGCGTTCTTACGAACCCCCGGCACTGAAGCTTTCTTT. Protein sequence: CASSAFLRTPGTEAFF.

J is TRBJ1-3 and V is TRBV5-4, with a tentative D call TRBD1 (6 bases). Germline V lookup: CDR1 SGHNT, CDR2 YYREEE (reference sequence). V dropped 2 bases and J dropped 9 bases, with 18 bases sitting between them. The CDR3 runs to 15 residues. The CDR3 spells CASSFTGTQGSTIYF. The DNA for the CDR3 is TGTGCCAGCAGCTTCACAGGGACCCAGGGATCCACCATATATTTT.

CDR3 in amino acids: CASSFGSTEAFF. The CDR3 coding sequence is TGCGCCAGCAGCTTCGGGTCGACTGAAGCTTTCTTT. V gene TRBV5-1 combines with J gene TRBJ1-1; D is uncertain. The CDR3 sequence is 12 residues long. The germline CDR1 and CDR2 sequences are SGHRS and YFSETQ. Trimming removed 2 bases from V and 5 bases from J, with 7 bases in between. Drawing the rest from reference TRBV5-1 and TRBJ1-1, the complete variable domain is KAGVTQTPRYLIKTRGQQVTLSCSPISGHRSVSWYQQTPGQGLQFLFEYFSETQRNKGNFPGRFSGRQFSNSRSEMNVSTLELGDSALYLCASSFGSTEAFFGQGTRLTVV.

The rearrangement links TRBV6-2 or TRBV6-3 to TRBJ2-2, with D maybe TRBD2 (6 bases). Germline values: CDR1 MNHEY, CDR2 SVGEGT. The CDR3 is made up of 17 amino acids. V lost 5 bases and J lost 0, with 16 bases in between. Here the CDR3 DNA reads TGTGCCAGCAGTAGGATTCTCGGCGGGGCGAACACCGGGGAGCTGTTTTTT. Protein sequence: CASSRILGGANTGELFF.